This TCR beta chain was retrieved from a study of T cells of healthy individuals. Trimming at V came to 10 bases and at J to 8 bases, leaving 8 bases not matched to a gene. Looked up from germline, CDR1 is MNHEY and CDR2 is SVGAGI. The CDR3 is 12 amino acids. TCRdb re-called the 5' RACE reads through MiXCR, storing one row per CDR3 protein. This sample has 85,000 to 100,000 distinct CDR3 sequences; under 20% occur once, and the top ten carry 6.2%. V is TRBV6-5 and J is TRBJ1-2, with TRBD1 matching over 9 bases. This clonotype was obtained from a human donor in good health. The CDR3 coding sequence is TGTGCCACCCAGGGACAGGGAGTGGGCTACACCTTC. This sequence encodes CATQGQGVGYTF.